What follows are 6 T cell receptor beta chains derived from one specimen sequenced in a study of cytomegalovirus exposure and HLA in healthy donors. A multiplex PCR was run with 60 Vbeta primers and 13 Jbeta primers. The protocol was immunoSEQ multiplex PCR, while the TCRdb copy is restricted to in-frame clones and leaves out a portion. The listing contains about 77,000 clones. The sample taken for sequencing was PBMCs. The receptors derive from a man aged 50-59 years in good health and CMV-seropositive.

The J gene is TRBJ2-1, the V gene TRBV9; D may be TRBD2 (6 bases). CDR3 length equals 13 residues. Trimming took off 0 bases at V and 10 bases at J, with 11 bases between the two ends. Germline V lookup: CDR1 SGDLS, CDR2 YYNGEE. CDR3 protein: CASSVVGGVEQFF. The CDR3 DNA sequence: TGTGCCAGCAGCGTAGTGGGGGGAGTAGAGCAGTTCTTC.

As DNA, the CDR3 is TGTGCCAGCAGCGTCGGGACAGGGAGCGATGGCTACACCTTC. Translation gives CASSVGTGSDGYTF. The V gene is TRBV7-9, the J gene TRBJ1-2, with TRBD1 identical over 9 bases. V shed 5 bases and J 6 bases; nucleotides not matched to a gene: 7. The length of the CDR3 is 14 residues. Germline CDR1 reads SEHNR; CDR2 reads FQNEAQ (reference sequence).

The rearrangement links TRBV7-2 to TRBJ2-5; TRBD2 matches at 11 bases. The CDR3 contains 17 residues. Germline lookup yields CDR1 SGHTA and CDR2 FQGNSA. The V gene end was trimmed by 1 base and the J gene end by 7 bases; junction bases not matched to a gene: 11. CDR3 nucleotide sequence: TGTGCCAGCAGCTTAGTCACAGGGACTAGCGGCGCAGGGACCCAGTACTTC. It specifies CASSLVTGTSGAGTQYF. The full variable domain, in which reference TRBV7-2 and TRBJ2-5 provide the parts outside the CDR3, is GAGVSQSPSNKVTEKGKDVELRCDPISGHTALYWYRQSLGQGLEFLIYFQGNSAPDKSGLPSDRFSAERTGGSVSTLTIQRTQQEDSAVYLCASSLVTGTSGAGTQYFGPGTRLLVL.

The rearrangement links TRBV4-2 to TRBJ2-2; 11 bases fit TRBD1. This CDR3 is 15 amino acids long. Germline CDR1 LGHNA, CDR2 YNFKEQ. Trimming removed 5 bases from V and 5 bases from J; junction bases left unmatched: 4. The CDR3 region is CASSSGQGATGELFF. The DNA for the CDR3 is TGTGCCAGCAGCTCCGGACAGGGGGCTACCGGGGAGCTGTTTTTT.

The V call is TRBV7-2, the J call TRBJ2-2, with D perhaps TRBD2 (6 bases). Trimming removed 2 bases from V and 0 bases from J, with 16 bases in between. The CDR3 covers 18 residues. Looked up from germline, CDR1 is SGHTA and CDR2 is FQGNSA. This CDR3 is CASSLNLPASANTGELFF. DNA of the CDR3: TGTGCCAGCAGCTTAAACCTTCCCGCTAGCGCGAACACCGGGGAGCTGTTTTTT.

The V gene is TRBV29-1, the J gene TRBJ2-1; 9 nucleotides agree with TRBD2. V shed 7 bases and J 1 base; nucleotides not matched to a gene: 8. Germline loops: CDR1 SQVTM, CDR2 ANQGSEA. This CDR3 comprises 15 residues. Here the CDR3 reads CSGAGGPGSYNEQFF. CDR3 coding DNA: TGCAGCGGTGCGGGGGGGCCCGGGTCCTACAATGAGCAGTTCTTC.